This TCR beta chain was identified during a study of blood T cell repertoires in COVID-19. Overall study: Sites across the United States, Italy and Spain contributed samples from acute and convalescent COVID-19. PBMCs, B-cell-depleted T cells, or T cells provided the cDNA or gDNA that made up the material.

Produced via immunoSEQ multiplex PCR; TCRdb's table is partial and in-frame only. The sample has around 400,000 clones; over 75% are singletons. The TCR comes from a woman in her sixties or seventies with COVID-19, enrolled during active disease. Sequencing used peripheral blood.

CDR3 in amino acids: CASSAQGPYEQYF. DNA for the CDR3: TGCGCCAGCAGCGCGCAGGGTCCCTACGAGCAGTACTTC. The V call is TRBV4-1, the J call TRBJ2-7; a weak D match, TRBD1 (5 bases). The CDR3 runs to 13 residues. Germline values: CDR1 MGHRA, CDR2 YSYEKL. V shed 5 bases and J shed 2 bases, with 10 bases lying between them.